Below are 30 T cell receptor beta chains sequenced from a single sample in a study of T cell responses to AZD1222 COVID-19 vaccine. Method: immunoSEQ multiplex PCR; TCRdb's copy keeps in-frame clones and lacks some. Of roughly 150,000 clones detected, 75% to 95% appear once; the ten largest clones hold about 2%. The sequencing used peripheral blood, collected on day 0 of AZD1222 vaccination. These receptors were taken from an adult in good health.

Details on this clone: Other DNA sequences of this sample code for an identical CDR3. The genes are TRBV28 and TRBJ2-7; D unresolved. V dropped 1 base and J dropped 0 bases, with 4 bases sitting between them. Germline V gene sequence: CDR1 MDHEN, CDR2 SYDVKM. The CDR3 runs 13 residues. CDR3 sequence reads: CASSLSSSYEQYF. CDR3 DNA: TGTGCCAGCAGTTTATCCAGCTCCTACGAGCAGTACTTC. Full variable domain (remainder filled in from reference TRBV28 and TRBJ2-7): DVKVTQSSRYLVKRTGEKVFLECVQDMDHENMFWYRQDPGLGLRLIYFSYDVKMKEKGDIPEGYSVSREKKERFSLILESASTNQTSMYLCASSLSSSYEQYFGPGTRLTVT.

This clone was detected a few times. The rearrangement uses TRBV28 and TRBJ2-3, with D possibly being TRBD2 (5 bases). CDR1 MDHEN and CDR2 SYDVKM come from the germline V gene. The CDR3 spans 17 residues. The V gene lost 5 bases and the J gene lost 0 bases, with 18 bases spanning the gap. CDR3 loop: CASSTAFSVTSTDTQYF. CDR3 DNA sequence: TGTGCCAGCAGTACCGCCTTTAGCGTAACTAGCACAGATACGCAGTATTTT.

This rearrangement joins TRBV9 to TRBJ1-6, with unresolved D. This CDR3 contains 12 residues. The V end was cut by 4 bases, the J end by 8 bases, with 7 bases between. Germline CDR1 is SGDLS and CDR2 is YYNGEE. The CDR3 DNA is TGTGCCAGCAGCCCTAGTGATTCACCCCTCCACTTT. As protein: CASSPSDSPLHF.

V and J are TRBV9 and TRBJ1-4, with D maybe TRBD1 (6 bases). The CDR3 is 16 amino acids. Germline assignment: CDR1 SGDLS and CDR2 YYNGEE. V shed 0 bases and J shed 8 bases, with 17 bases lying between them. CDR3: CASSVGSGGLREKLFF. CDR3 in DNA: TGTGCCAGCAGCGTAGGCTCCGGGGGCTTGCGGGAAAAACTGTTTTTT.

This clone was observed once. The chain links TRBV4-3 to TRBJ2-1; 8 nucleotides agree with TRBD1. The CDR3 has 16 residues. Per the germline V gene, CDR1 is LGHNA and CDR2 is YSLEER. V trimming: 3 bases; J trimming: 9 bases; junction bases outside the gene matches: 13. CDR3 nucleotide sequence: TGCGCCAGCAGCCAGAACTCCGGGACAGGACCTCGTGAGCAGTTCTTC. Its protein product is CASSQNSGTGPREQFF.

V is TRBV28 and J is TRBJ1-4; D remains ambiguous. The ends were cut back, 3 bases at V and 3 bases at J, with 11 bases in the middle. The length of the CDR3 is 15 residues. Germline-derived CDR1 and CDR2 are MDHEN and SYDVKM. CDR3 sequence (DNA): TGTGCCAGCAGTTTCGTGGGGTCACCTAATGAAAAACTGTTTTTT. Protein sequence: CASSFVGSPNEKLFF.

This chain connects TRBV6-2 or TRBV6-3 to TRBJ2-1, with a weak D call TRBD1 (6 bases). Looked up from germline, CDR1 is MNHEY and CDR2 is SVGEGT. There are 16 residues in the CDR3. The germline V and J ends were trimmed by 6 bases and 2 bases, with 17 bases remaining between them. The CDR3 sequence is CASSRPMTGPYNEQFF. Here the CDR3 DNA reads TGTGCCAGCAGCCGACCTATGACAGGCCCCTACAATGAGCAGTTCTTC.

This chain uses TRBV6-5 with TRBJ2-1; perhaps D is TRBD1 or TRBD2 (5 bases each). The CDR3 contains 13 residues. Trimming removed 8 bases from V and 9 bases from J, with 17 bases in between. Germline V gene sequence: CDR1 MNHEY, CDR2 SVGAGI. In nucleotides, the CDR3 is TGTGCCAGCGGGACCTTTTGGGACGGTGAGCAGTTCTTC. It is translated as CASGTFWDGEQFF.

V is TRBV29-1 and J is TRBJ2-1; D unresolved. V was shortened by 1 base and J by 0 bases, with 10 bases between the two germline ends. This CDR3 spans 15 amino acids. Per the germline V gene, CDR1 is SQVTM and CDR2 is ANQGSEA. CDR3 DNA: TGCAGCGTTGAAGGAGCAAACTTCTCCTACAATGAGCAGTTCTTC. Translation gives CSVEGANFSYNEQFF.

The sample holds one count of this clone. The chain combines TRBV7-2 with TRBJ1-5, with no clear D. Germline CDR1 SGHTA, CDR2 FQGNSA. The V end lost 3 bases, the J end lost 4 bases, and 10 bases lay between the germline ends. CDR3 length: 14 residues. CDR3 loop: CASSFYGLNQPQHF. The CDR3 nucleotides are TGTGCCAGCAGCTTTTACGGTTTGAATCAGCCCCAGCATTTT.

The chain uses TRBV11-2 and TRBJ2-3; D ambiguous. Germline CDR1 reads SGHAT; CDR2 reads FQNNGV. The CDR3 has 14 amino acids. Trimming took 0 bases from V and 6 from J, leaving 10 bases between them. Here the CDR3 reads CASSLEGDSDTQYF. CDR3 coding DNA: TGTGCCAGCAGCTTAGAGGGTGATTCGGATACGCAGTATTTT.

This sequence joins TRBV30 and TRBJ2-4; TRBD2 might be the D (6 bases). The V and J ends lost 3 bases and 0 bases respectively, with 6 bases between them. Per the germline V gene, CDR1 is GTSNPN and CDR2 is SVGIG (reference sequence). This CDR3 has 13 amino acids. The CDR3: CAWRGGAKNIQYF. The CDR3 DNA sequence: TGTGCCTGGAGGGGGGGAGCCAAAAACATTCAGTACTTC.

The chain combines TRBV6-4 with TRBJ2-1; perhaps TRBD2 as D (6 bases). Germline V CDR1 and CDR2: MRHNA, SNTAGT. The CDR3 is 16 residues long. V was clipped by 10 bases and J by 4 bases, with 23 bases between them. For the CDR3, the DNA is TGTGCCAACCTATCGGGAGAATGGGTCCCTTACAATGAGCAGTTCTTC. As protein: CANLSGEWVPYNEQFF.

The chain links TRBV6-2 or TRBV6-3 to TRBJ2-1; 14 nucleotides agree with TRBD2. V trimming: 2 bases; J trimming: 5 bases; junction bases outside the gene matches: 5. The CDR3 sequence is 17 residues long. The germline gives CDR1 MNHEY, CDR2 SVGEGT. The CDR3 nucleotides are TGTGCCAGCAGTTACCCGGGACTAGCGGGAGACAACAATGAGCAGTTCTTC. The encoded protein is CASSYPGLAGDNNEQFF.

The CDR3 sequence is CASSYPPVGEQFF. CDR3 nucleotide sequence: TGTGCCAGCAGTTACCCGCCGGTGGGTGAGCAGTTCTTC. The V gene is TRBV6-2 or TRBV6-3, the J gene TRBJ2-1; D is ambiguous. This CDR3 spans 13 amino acids. The germline V and J ends were trimmed by 2 bases and 9 bases, with 11 bases remaining between them. Germline-derived CDR1 and CDR2 are MNHEY and SVGEGT.

The chain joins TRBV4-1 to TRBJ1-2; D gene ambiguous. In germline, CDR1 is MGHRA, CDR2 YSYEKL. The germline V and J ends were trimmed by 1 base and 0 bases, with 15 bases remaining between them. CDR3 length equals 17 residues. CDR3 in amino acids: CASSQVILTGTNYGYTF. DNA of the CDR3: TGCGCCAGCAGCCAAGTTATATTAACGGGTACTAACTATGGCTACACCTTC.

This sequence joins TRBV5-4 and TRBJ1-2; 7 positions agree with TRBD1. The CDR3 consists of 15 residues. CDR1 and CDR2 (germline): SGHNT, YYREEE (reference sequence). Trimming cost V 2 bases and J 5 bases; bases outside gene matches: 9. CDR3 sequence (DNA): TGTGCCAGCAGCTTCGGGACAGAGTATTCTTATGGCTACACCTTC. Translating gives CASSFGTEYSYGYTF.

The chain couples TRBV27 to TRBJ2-6; D gene ambiguous. The germline gives CDR1 MNHEY, CDR2 SMNVEV (reference sequence). Trimming removed 6 bases from V and 4 bases from J, with 7 bases in between. The CDR3 loop spans 13 amino acids. The CDR3 reads CASSRNGANVLTF. In DNA form, the CDR3 reads TGTGCCAGCAGCAGGAACGGGGCCAACGTCCTGACTTTC. Complete variable domain (other parts from reference TRBV27 and TRBJ2-6): EAQVTQNPRYLITVTGKKLTVTCSQNMNHEYMSWYRQDPGLGLRQIYYSMNVEVTDKGDVPEGYKVSRKEKRNFPLILESPSPNQTSLYFCASSRNGANVLTFGAGSRLTVL.

In its sample, this clone was seen a few times. The V gene is TRBV6-1, the J gene TRBJ1-6; D unclear. Between the trimmed V and J ends, which lost 2 bases and 8 bases, there was a span of 16 bases. There are 16 residues in the CDR3. Germline-derived CDR1 and CDR2 are MNHNS and SASEGT. As DNA, the CDR3 is TGTGCCAGCAGTGAAAGGTGGTCCAGGCCCTATTCACCCCTCCACTTT. This encodes CASSERWSRPYSPLHF.

This clone was counted once. This chain uses TRBV6-5 with TRBJ2-3, with 9 positions matching TRBD1. The germline CDR1 and CDR2 sequences are MNHEY and SVGAGI. With V trimmed by 1 base and J by 1 base, 0 bases remained unmatched. This CDR3 has 15 amino acids. CDR3 loop: CASSYWTGGTDTQYF. The CDR3 DNA follows: TGTGCCAGCAGTTACTGGACAGGGGGCACAGATACGCAGTATTTT.

This clone appeared once. This chain links TRBV15 with TRBJ2-1; 7 positions agree with TRBD2. Per germline, CDR1 LNHNV and CDR2 YYDKDF (reference sequence). The junction had 5 bases not matched to a gene; V was cut back by 0 bases and J by 3 bases. The CDR3 runs to 16 residues. Here the CDR3 reads CATSRDSSGYYNEQFF. CDR3 DNA: TGTGCCACCAGCAGAGATAGTAGCGGGTACTACAATGAGCAGTTCTTC.

The V and J genes are TRBV15 and TRBJ2-5; TRBD2 might be the D (7 bases). From germline, CDR1 is LNHNV and CDR2 YYDKDF (reference sequence). V was pared by 0 bases and J by 5 bases, with 22 bases between. The CDR3 length is 18 residues. The DNA of the CDR3 is TGTGCCACCAGCAGAGATTCTTTGGGGGGGGGCTCCCGGGAGACCCAGTACTTC. Protein product: CATSRDSLGGGSRETQYF.

The chain is built from TRBV28 and TRBJ1-4, with D possibly being TRBD1 (5 bases). The CDR3 has 15 residues. Germline CDR1 is MDHEN and CDR2 is SYDVKM. The V gene lost 6 bases and the J gene lost 4 bases, with 15 bases spanning the gap. In nucleotides, the CDR3 is TGTGCCAGCAGGGCGACAGTTATTGTTAATGAAAAACTGTTTTTT. Its protein is CASRATVIVNEKLFF.

V and J are TRBV6-5 and TRBJ2-7; 7 positions agree with TRBD1. With V trimmed by 8 bases and J by 2 bases, 9 bases remained unmatched. Germline CDR1 is MNHEY and CDR2 is SVGAGI. CDR3 length equals 14 residues. This CDR3 reads CASQGTVFAYEQYF. CDR3 nucleotides: TGTGCCAGCCAGGGGACAGTCTTCGCCTACGAGCAGTACTTC.

The V and J genes are TRBV3-1 (or the pseudogene TRBV3-2) and TRBJ1-2; D remains ambiguous. The germline gives CDR1 LGHDT, CDR2 YNNKEL (reference sequence). The CDR3 consists of 11 residues. V lost 0 bases, J lost 7 bases, and 3 bases lay in between. CDR3 sequence reads: CASSQEGGYTF. CDR3 in DNA: TGTGCCAGCAGCCAAGAGGGTGGCTACACCTTC.

CDR3 sequence reads: CASGEGQANSPLHF. DNA for the CDR3: TGTGCCAGCGGAGAGGGACAGGCCAATTCACCCCTCCACTTT. V usage is TRBV6-4 and J usage is TRBJ1-6, with TRBD1 matching 8 bases. CDR1 is MRHNA, CDR2 SNTAGT, per germline. J was trimmed by 7 bases and V by 8 bases; bases with no gene match: 7. This CDR3 spans 14 amino acids.

The rearrangement joins TRBV30 to TRBJ2-3; a possible D gene is TRBD2 (5 bases). CDR1 and CDR2 (germline): GTSNPN, SVGIG (reference sequence). V was cut by 0 bases and J by 3 bases, with 10 bases left in between. The CDR3 runs to 14 residues. The DNA of the CDR3 is TGTGCCTGGAGTGTATTGGGGAGTACAGATACGCAGTATTTT. Amino acid sequence: CAWSVLGSTDTQYF.

The gene calls are TRBV5-6 and TRBJ2-7; possibly TRBD2 for D (6 bases). The V and J ends lost 4 bases and 7 bases respectively, with 18 bases between them. CDR3 length: 14 residues. The germline gives CDR1 SGHDT, CDR2 YYEEEE. CDR3 loop: CASSRGEPGGEQYF. The CDR3 nucleotides are TGTGCCAGCAGCCGAGGTGAGCCCGGGGGAGAGCAGTACTTC.

This clone occurred once. This sequence joins TRBV3-1 (or the pseudogene TRBV3-2) and TRBJ1-4, with D tentatively TRBD1 (5 bases). The CDR3 sequence is 16 residues long. Trimming cost V 4 bases and J 4 bases, with 16 bases left between them. Germline V lookup: CDR1 LGHDT, CDR2 YNNKEL (reference sequence). DNA of the CDR3: TGTGCCAGCAGCCCCGAAACTCGGGACGGTAATGAAAAACTGTTTTTT. It encodes CASSPETRDGNEKLFF.

The V call is TRBV27, the J call TRBJ2-7; possibly TRBD1 or TRBD2 for D (5 bases each). The CDR3 is made up of 15 amino acids. V lost 2 bases and J lost 7, with 18 bases in between. CDR1 and CDR2 from the germline V gene are MNHEY and SMNVEV (reference sequence). In DNA, the CDR3 is TGTGCCAGCAGTTTAGTGGGGATGGGGCGCGGGGAGCAGTACTTC. Protein: CASSLVGMGRGEQYF.